The present T cell receptor beta chain was sequenced within a study of cytomegalovirus exposure and HLA in healthy donors. Study outcomes and limitations: Later analysis revealed greater clonal expansion in HLA-associated TCR beta chains than in equally common others. Highly shared variants forming one cluster were likely a sequencing artifact. Listed as cytomegalovirus-associated were more than 150 TCR beta chains.

In the PCR, 60 Vbeta and 13 Jbeta primers were used. Sequenced by immunoSEQ multiplex PCR; TCRdb stores in-frame clones only, minus some. Of nearly 110,000 clones in the sample, about two thirds were seen once. This clone was detected a few times. Its antigen remains unknown. This TCR was sampled from a female donor in good health and CMV-seronegative. Material: PBMCs.

The CDR3 DNA follows: TGTGCCAGCAGCTTCCTCCCAGGGACTAGCGGGAGGCCGGACAATGAGCAGTTCTTC. Translating gives CASSFLPGTSGRPDNEQFF. The rearrangement joins TRBV9 to TRBJ2-1, with TRBD2 matching over 15 bases. V lost 4 bases to trimming and J lost 5 bases; unmatched junction nucleotides: 13. Germline V gene sequence: CDR1 SGDLS, CDR2 YYNGEE. The CDR3 consists of 19 residues.